The 12 T cell receptor beta chains reported below all come from one sample, sequenced in a study of blood T cell repertoires in COVID-19. The protocol was immunoSEQ multiplex PCR, while the TCRdb copy is restricted to in-frame clones and leaves out a portion. Of about 160,000 clones in the sample, approximately 84% were seen once. Sequencing input: peripheral blood. These receptors were taken from a woman older than 75 with acute or convalescent COVID-19.

The chain couples TRBV5-8 to TRBJ1-6; 10 nucleotides agree with TRBD1. This CDR3 is built from 17 residues. The V gene end was trimmed by 2 bases and the J gene end by 2 bases; junction bases not matched to a gene: 4. Germline CDR1 is SGHTS and CDR2 is YDEGEE. This CDR3 reads CASSFRTGGPYNSPLHF. CDR3 nucleotide sequence: TGTGCCAGCAGCTTCCGGACAGGGGGACCCTATAATTCACCCCTCCACTTT.

The gene calls are TRBV6-5 and TRBJ1-6; TRBD1 is a possible D gene (6 bases). Germline lookup yields CDR1 MNHEY and CDR2 SVGAGI. The CDR3 covers 13 residues. The V end lost 6 bases, the J end lost 6 bases, and 9 bases lay between the germline ends. CDR3 sequence reads: CASRWTVNSPLHF. DNA for the CDR3: TGTGCCAGCAGGTGGACAGTTAATTCACCCCTCCACTTT.

The chain employs TRBV19 and TRBJ1-4, with a possible D match to TRBD1 (5 bases). There are 15 residues in the CDR3. V shed 6 bases and J shed 8 bases, with 19 bases lying between them. In germline, CDR1 is LNHDA, CDR2 SQIVND (reference sequence). The CDR3 loop is CASRDGPRDNEKLFF. The DNA of the CDR3 is TGTGCCAGTAGGGATGGGCCCAGGGATAACGAAAAACTGTTTTTT.

The chain links TRBV29-1 to TRBJ1-1; maybe TRBD1 (5 bases). Germline CDR1 reads SQVTM; CDR2 reads ANQGSEA. With 4 bases removed from V and 5 bases from J, the gap between germline ends came to 14 bases. This CDR3 has 13 residues. CDR3 protein: CSVAIWGETEAFF. CDR3 DNA sequence: TGCAGCGTTGCGATTTGGGGGGAGACTGAAGCTTTCTTT.

CDR3 protein: CASAVVGGGYTF. The CDR3 nucleotides read TGTGCCAGCGCAGTGGTTGGGGGCGGCTACACCTTC. The genes are TRBV5-4 and TRBJ1-2; D is perhaps TRBD1 (6 bases). CDR1 SGHNT and CDR2 YYREEE come from the germline V gene (reference sequence). The V gene lost 7 bases and the J gene lost 8 bases, with 15 bases spanning the gap. CDR3 length: 12 residues. Full variable domain (rest looked up from reference TRBV5-4 and TRBJ1-2): ETGVTQSPTHLIKTRGQQVTLRCSSQSGHNTVSWYQQALGQGPQFIFQYYREEENGRGNFPPRFSGLQFPNYSSELNVNALELDDSALYLCASAVVGGGYTFGSGTRLTVV.

The chain has TRBV2 and TRBJ2-1; tentatively, D is TRBD1 (6 bases). In germline, CDR1 is SNHLY, CDR2 FYNNEI. V lost 5 bases and J lost 1, with 9 bases in between. The CDR3 spans 14 residues. This CDR3 is CASSTRGSYNEQFF. The CDR3, as DNA: TGTGCCAGCAGTACCAGGGGTTCCTACAATGAGCAGTTCTTC.

This sequence joins TRBV5-1 and TRBJ2-2; 7 positions match TRBD1. In germline, CDR1 is SGHRS, CDR2 YFSETQ. CDR3 length: 16 amino acids. Unmatched junction bases numbered 10, after V lost 4 bases and J lost 4 bases. The CDR3 here is CASSTPDRDSTGELFF. The CDR3 DNA sequence: TGCGCCAGCAGCACCCCCGACAGGGATAGCACCGGGGAGCTGTTTTTT.

This clone was observed a handful of times. The chain couples TRBV18 to TRBJ2-3, with 9 bases matching TRBD1. Germline-derived CDR1 and CDR2 are KGHSH and LQKENI. V dropped 3 bases and J dropped 6; count of bases not matched to a gene: 10. The CDR3 contains 16 residues. The CDR3 reads CASSPWDRALQDTQYF. The CDR3 DNA follows: TGTGCCAGCTCACCTTGGGACAGGGCTCTTCAGGATACGCAGTATTTT.

The rearrangement joins TRBV12-5 to TRBJ2-5, with 8 bases matching TRBD1. The V and J ends lost 3 bases and 9 bases, in that order; junction bases with no gene match: 15. CDR3 length: 16 amino acids. CDR1 and CDR2 from the germline V gene are LGHNT and FRNRAP. CDR3: CASGFGDRRGGAAQYF. DNA of the CDR3: TGTGCTAGTGGTTTTGGGGACAGGAGGGGTGGGGCGGCCCAGTACTTC.

Only one count was recorded for this clone. The chain uses TRBV25-1 and TRBJ2-7; perhaps TRBD2 as D (7 bases). V was cut by 6 bases and J by 6 bases, with 24 bases left in between. This CDR3 contains 16 residues. The V gene's germline CDR1 is MGHDK and CDR2 SYGVNS. For the CDR3, the DNA is TGTGCCAGCAGCCACCTGGGGACCGGGGGGCGAAGCGAGCAGTACTTC. Its protein product is CASSHLGTGGRSEQYF.

The chain employs TRBV5-1 and TRBJ1-1; 9 nucleotides agree with TRBD1. The CDR3 is 14 amino acids. In germline, CDR1 is SGHRS, CDR2 YFSETQ. Trimming cost V 4 bases and J 5 bases; bases outside gene matches: 6. The DNA for the CDR3 is TGCGCCAGCAGCACGGGGACAGGGCGAACTGAAGCTTTCTTT. Its translation: CASSTGTGRTEAFF.

This rearrangement joins TRBV7-9 to TRBJ1-4; 9 bases map to TRBD1. This CDR3 has 15 residues. The V and J ends lost 6 bases and 7 bases, in that order; junction bases with no gene match: 9. Looked up from germline, CDR1 is SEHNR and CDR2 is FQNEAQ (reference sequence). The CDR3, as DNA: TGTGCCAGCAGTCACCGGGGACAGGGAAGTGAAAAACTGTTTTTT. Protein: CASSHRGQGSEKLFF. The full variable domain, with the rest looked up from reference TRBV7-9 and TRBJ1-4, is DTGVSQNPRHKITKRGQNVTFRCDPISEHNRLYWYRQTLGQGPEFLTYFQNEAQLEKSRLLSDRFSAERPKGSFSTLEIQRTEQGDSAMYLCASSHRGQGSEKLFFGSGTQLSVL.